This T cell receptor (beta chain) was identified during a study of OX40 agonist ivuxolimab in advanced cancers. Clones were read by immunoSEQ multiplex PCR, and TCRdb kept only the in-frame ones, dropping some. The sample holds roughly 13,000 clones, 80% seen once. Looked up from germline, CDR1 is SGHTS and CDR2 is YDEGEE. The CDR3 contains 11 residues. V lost 0 bases and J 5 bases, leaving 3 bases between the germline ends. This TCR came from an adult with an advanced solid tumor such as melanoma, head and neck, liver or kidney cancer. This chain joins TRBV5-8 and TRBJ2-7; unclear D gene. Specimen: CD4+ or CD8+ T cells sorted from blood, collected in a trial of the OX40 agonist ivuxolimab. Here the CDR3 reads CASSLDHEQYF. The CDR3 nucleotides are TGTGCCAGCAGCTTGGACCACGAGCAGTACTTC.